A single sample is the source of the 26 T cell receptor beta chains below, sequenced in a study of blood T cell repertoires in COVID-19. Profiled with immunoSEQ multiplex PCR; TCRdb holds only in-frame clones, not every one. Among 490,000 or so clones listed, approximately 90% were seen once. The sequencing sample was made of PBMCs or T cells enriched from blood (not recorded which). Receptors originate from a woman aged 40 to 55 who had recovered from COVID-19.

This chain connects TRBV5-5 to TRBJ2-2; 9 positions match TRBD1. Germline V gene sequence: CDR1 SGHKS, CDR2 YYEKEE (reference sequence). The CDR3 contains 17 residues. The V gene end was trimmed by 7 bases and the J gene end by 6 bases; junction bases not matched to a gene: 16. CDR3 in DNA: TGTGCCAGCCCTGGGTCCCGGGACAGGGTACCGGCCGGGGAGCTGTTTTTT. Translation: CASPGSRDRVPAGELFF.

This clone was recorded only once. The J gene is TRBJ1-3, the V gene TRBV3-1 (or the pseudogene TRBV3-2), with 9 bases identical to TRBD1. V lost 3 bases, J lost 0 bases, and 6 bases stayed unmatched. The CDR3 spans 17 residues. Germline V gene data show CDR1 as LGHDT and CDR2 as YNNKEL (reference sequence). CDR3 residues: CASSQLQGALSGNTIYF. CDR3 sequence (DNA): TGTGCCAGCAGCCAGCTACAGGGGGCCCTCTCTGGAAACACCATATATTTT.

The CDR3 loop is CASSFQGGDYGYTF. CDR3 nucleotides: TGCGCCAGCAGTTTCCAGGGCGGAGACTATGGCTACACCTTC. The chain combines TRBV10-2 with TRBJ1-2; possible D gene TRBD1, 5 bases. Deletions cut 5 bases from V and 3 bases from J, with 13 bases between. The CDR3 length is 14 residues. The V gene's germline CDR1 is WSHSY and CDR2 SAAADI.

The table lists this clone with a count of one. CDR3 DNA: TGCGCCAGCACGGGGGGCTCTGGCCAAGAGACCCAGTACTTC. It codes for CASTGGSGQETQYF. This chain uses TRBV5-1 with TRBJ2-5; D is perhaps TRBD2 (7 bases). V was trimmed by 6 bases and J by 1 base, leaving 13 bases between them. CDR1 is SGHRS and CDR2 is YFSETQ in the germline V gene. The CDR3 length is 14 residues.

The V call is TRBV5-4, the J call TRBJ1-5, with 7 bases identical to TRBD1. CDR1 SGHNT and CDR2 YYREEE come from the germline V gene (reference sequence). The J segment lost 7 bases and the V segment lost 2 bases, leaving 6 bases of the junction unmatched. CDR3 length: 14 amino acids. Here the CDR3 reads CASSLEGAGQPQHF. The CDR3 region has the DNA TGTGCCAGCAGCTTAGAGGGGGCCGGGCAGCCCCAGCATTTT.

This chain connects TRBV7-2 to TRBJ2-5; tentative D call: TRBD2 (6 bases). With 2 bases removed from V and 4 bases from J, the gap between germline ends came to 14 bases. Germline V gives CDR1 SGHTA, CDR2 FQGNSA. CDR3 length: 15 residues. CDR3 bases: TGTGCCAGCAGCTTACGAATGCGGGAAGGAGAGACCCAGTACTTC. Its protein product is CASSLRMREGETQYF. Complete variable domain (other parts from reference TRBV7-2 and TRBJ2-5): GAGVSQSPSNKVTEKGKDVELRCDPISGHTALYWYRQSLGQGLEFLIYFQGNSAPDKSGLPSDRFSAERTGGSVSTLTIQRTQQEDSAVYLCASSLRMREGETQYFGPGTRLLVL.

This chain uses TRBV6-2 or TRBV6-3 with TRBJ1-2, with D unclear. Germline assignment: CDR1 MNHEY and CDR2 SVGEGT. The V gene lost 5 bases and the J gene lost 4 bases, with 14 bases spanning the gap. The CDR3 has 14 residues. CDR3: CASSRLEPSYGYTF. The CDR3 DNA reads as TGTGCCAGCAGTAGATTGGAGCCTTCCTATGGCTACACCTTC.

The chain recombines TRBV6-4 with TRBJ2-1, with TRBD2 as a possible D gene (7 bases). V lost 6 bases and J lost 0, with 24 bases in between. This CDR3 has 19 residues. Germline V gene sequence: CDR1 MRHNA, CDR2 SNTAGT. CDR3 in DNA: TGTGCCAGCAGCTATCAATCGAGGGGGGGAGTTCACTCCTACAATGAGCAGTTCTTC. Translating gives CASSYQSRGGVHSYNEQFF.

A single count supports this clone. J is TRBJ2-5 and V is TRBV6-5; 9 bases map to TRBD1. The CDR3 is 14 residues long. Per the germline V gene, CDR1 is MNHEY and CDR2 is SVGAGI. Trimming removed 10 bases from V and 1 base from J; junction bases left unmatched: 7. The CDR3 region has the DNA TGTGCCACCTCGGACAGGGGACGCCAAGAGACCCAGTACTTC. Translated: CATSDRGRQETQYF.

This chain uses TRBV19 with TRBJ1-1; D call uncertain. The CDR3 is made up of 13 amino acids. In germline, CDR1 is LNHDA, CDR2 SQIVND (reference sequence). Trimming left V 1 base short and J 4 bases short, with 7 bases between. CDR3 loop: CASSIVSSTEAFF. The DNA of the CDR3 is TGTGCCAGTAGTATAGTCTCCAGCACTGAAGCTTTCTTT.

The CDR3 spells CASSLGQGLSYEQYF. CDR3 sequence (DNA): TGTGCCAGCAGCTTGGGACAGGGCCTCTCCTACGAGCAGTACTTC. The chain has TRBV5-8 and TRBJ2-7; 7 bases align to TRBD1. Germline CDR1 and CDR2: SGHTS and YDEGEE. The CDR3 extends over 15 amino acids. V trimming: 0 bases; J trimming: 0 bases; junction bases outside the gene matches: 3. Full variable domain (outside the CDR3, taken from reference TRBV5-8 and TRBJ2-7): EAGVTQSPTHLIKTRGQQATLRCSPISGHTSVYWYQQALGLGLQFLLWYDEGEERNRGNFPPRFSGRQFPNYSSELNVNALELEDSALYLCASSLGQGLSYEQYFGPGTRLTVT.

The chain carries TRBV6-5 and TRBJ2-5; TRBD2 aligns across 10 bases. CDR3 length equals 16 residues. With V trimmed by 2 bases and J by 1 base, 4 bases remained unmatched. Germline CDR1 is MNHEY and CDR2 is SVGAGI. The chain's CDR3 is CASSYARTSGQETQYF. CDR3 sequence (DNA): TGTGCCAGCAGTTACGCTAGGACTAGCGGCCAAGAGACCCAGTACTTC.

The V and J genes are TRBV6-2 or TRBV6-3 and TRBJ1-2; 8 nucleotides line up with TRBD1. This CDR3 comprises 14 residues. CDR1 is MNHEY, CDR2 SVGEGT, per germline. With 1 base clipped from V and 4 bases from J, the junction kept 2 bases outside the gene matches. This CDR3 reads CASSYYQGAYGYTF. DNA for the CDR3: TGTGCCAGCAGTTACTACCAGGGGGCCTATGGCTACACCTTC.

This chain joins TRBV5-8 and TRBJ2-7; possibly TRBD2 for D (6 bases). With 1 base removed from V and 4 bases from J, the gap between germline ends came to 15 bases. Germline assignment: CDR1 SGHTS and CDR2 YDEGEE. The length of the CDR3 is 15 residues. CDR3 residues: CASSLFGGRTYEQYF. For the CDR3, the DNA is TGTGCCAGCAGCTTGTTTGGAGGGAGGACTTACGAGCAGTACTTC.

The V and J genes are TRBV10-1 and TRBJ1-1; D may be TRBD1 (6 bases). CDR1 is WNHNN, CDR2 SYGVQD, per germline (reference sequence). The CDR3 consists of 13 residues. The V end was cut by 8 bases, the J end by 6 bases, with 16 bases between. The CDR3 protein is CASSEGGTSEAFF. DNA of the CDR3: TGCGCCAGCTCCGAAGGGGGTACTTCTGAAGCTTTCTTT.

V usage is TRBV12-3 or TRBV12-4 and J usage is TRBJ2-7, with 9 bases that match TRBD1. Trimming removed 6 bases from V and 3 bases from J; junction bases left unmatched: 3. This CDR3 contains 13 residues. Written as DNA, the CDR3 is TGTGCCAGCAGCATGACAGGGGGCTACGAGCAGTACTTC. This translates into CASSMTGGYEQYF.

This chain uses TRBV9 with TRBJ1-1; D unclear. The length of the CDR3 is 16 residues. The germline CDR1 and CDR2 sequences are SGDLS and YYNGEE. The V gene lost 0 bases and the J gene lost 4 bases, with 16 bases spanning the gap. The CDR3, as DNA: TGTGCCAGCAGCGTAGCTCTTGGTATAGAAAGCACTGAAGCTTTCTTT. Translated: CASSVALGIESTEAFF.

Here the CDR3 reads CASSIGLADPDTQYF. Here the CDR3 DNA reads TGTGCCAGTAGTATCGGTCTAGCAGATCCAGATACGCAGTATTTT. The rearrangement joins TRBV19 to TRBJ2-3; a weak D match, TRBD2 (5 bases). CDR1 LNHDA and CDR2 SQIVND come from the germline V gene (reference sequence). Trimming took 3 bases from V and 4 from J, leaving 14 bases between them. CDR3 size: 15 residues.

The J gene is TRBJ1-1, the V gene TRBV21-1. TRBV21-1 is shown as a pseudogene. The length of the CDR3 is 10 residues. CDR3 loop: CARRNTEAFF. The CDR3 DNA reads as TGTGCCAGGAGGAACACTGAAGCTTTCTTT.

This chain connects TRBV6-2 or TRBV6-3 to TRBJ2-7, with D maybe TRBD2 (6 bases). The V end was cut by 1 base, the J end by 2 bases, with 21 bases between. There are 18 residues in the CDR3. The germline CDR1 and CDR2 sequences are MNHEY and SVGEGT. The CDR3 loop reads CASSYFRPATGTPYEQYF. CDR3 in DNA: TGTGCCAGCAGTTACTTCCGCCCCGCCACCGGGACTCCCTACGAGCAGTACTTC.

The chain has TRBV15 and TRBJ2-3; D uncertain. CDR1 is LNHNV, CDR2 YYDKDF, per germline (reference sequence). The CDR3 runs to 15 residues. Trimming left V 0 bases short and J 0 bases short, with 7 bases between. The CDR3 nucleotides are TGTGCCACCAGCAGAGACACAGCTAGCACAGATACGCAGTATTTT. This sequence encodes CATSRDTASTDTQYF.

The genes are TRBV5-4 and TRBJ2-7; TRBD1 matches 9 bases. Trimming removed 3 bases from V and 4 bases from J; junction bases left unmatched: 11. This CDR3 has 16 residues. Per the germline V gene, CDR1 is SGHNT and CDR2 is YYREEE (reference sequence). CDR3 loop: CASSYLQGAQVYEQYF. The CDR3 nucleotides are TGTGCCAGCAGCTACTTACAGGGGGCCCAAGTATACGAGCAGTACTTC.

This clone was recorded only once. The junction shows a germline mismatch at one end, possibly a read error. The chain joins TRBV5-5 to TRBJ1-2; 9 nucleotides match TRBD1. Germline V gives CDR1 SGHKS, CDR2 YYEKEE (reference sequence). The CDR3 length is 12 residues. DNA of the CDR3: TGTGCCAGCAGCCCGGGGACAGGGCTTTTCTCCTTC. Translation gives CASSPGTGLFSF.

As to this clone: Relative to the germline gene, one junction end is altered; a read error may explain this. The chain couples TRBV25-1 to TRBJ1-2, with 7 bases identical to TRBD1. Germline assignment: CDR1 MGHDK and CDR2 SYGVNS. The CDR3 spans 12 residues. CDR3 bases: TGTGCCAGCAGTGCCAGCGGGTGGGACAGAATCTTC. This codes for CASSASGWDRIF.

V usage is TRBV6-1 and J usage is TRBJ1-1; a weak D match, TRBD1 (5 bases). The germline V gene encodes CDR1 MNHNS and CDR2 SASEGT. The CDR3 length is 12 residues. V lost 3 bases and J lost 7, with 9 bases in between. CDR3 nucleotides: TGTGCCAGCAGTGACAAGGGGTTTGAAGCTTTCTTT. Translating gives CASSDKGFEAFF.

This clone has a single count. This rearrangement joins TRBV5-4 to TRBJ2-3; TRBD2 agrees at 10 bases. Germline lookup yields CDR1 SGHNT and CDR2 YYREEE (reference sequence). This CDR3 has 15 residues. V shed 5 bases, J shed 3 bases, and the junction held 6 bases outside the gene matches. The CDR3 bases are TGTGCCAGCAGTCCTAGCGGGAGTCTGACAGATACGCAGTATTTT. Encoded protein: CASSPSGSLTDTQYF.